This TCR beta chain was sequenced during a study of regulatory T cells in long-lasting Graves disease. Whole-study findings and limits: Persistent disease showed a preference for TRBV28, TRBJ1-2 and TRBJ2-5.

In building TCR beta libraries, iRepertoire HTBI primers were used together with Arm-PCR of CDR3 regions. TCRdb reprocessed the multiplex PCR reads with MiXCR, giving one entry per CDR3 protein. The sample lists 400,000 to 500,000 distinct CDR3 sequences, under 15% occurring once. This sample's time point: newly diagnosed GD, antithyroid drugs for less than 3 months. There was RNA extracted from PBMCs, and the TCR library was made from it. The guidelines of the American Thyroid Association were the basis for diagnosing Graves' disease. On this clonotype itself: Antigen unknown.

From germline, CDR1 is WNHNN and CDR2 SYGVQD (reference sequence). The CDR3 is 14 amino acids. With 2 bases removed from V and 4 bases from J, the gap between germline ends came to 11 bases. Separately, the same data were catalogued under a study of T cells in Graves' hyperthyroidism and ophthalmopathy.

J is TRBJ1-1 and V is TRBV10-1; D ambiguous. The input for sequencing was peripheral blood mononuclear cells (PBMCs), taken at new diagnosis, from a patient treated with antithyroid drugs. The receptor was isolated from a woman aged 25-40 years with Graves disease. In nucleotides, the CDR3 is TGCGCCAGCAGTGAGGGGTTTCGTATCACTGAAGCTTTCTTT. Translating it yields CASSEGFRITEAFF.